The 32 T cell receptor beta chains in this list originate from one sample, sequenced in a study of PD-1 blockade in mismatch repair-deficient tumors. Clones were read by immunoSEQ multiplex PCR, and TCRdb kept only the in-frame ones, dropping some. This repertoire shows just under 80,000 clones, approximately 78% found once; its top ten account for less than 6%. The specimen comprised peripheral blood, sampled 44 weeks after starting pembrolizumab. The receptors were gathered from an adult with mismatch repair-deficient cancer.

The V and J genes are TRBV30 and TRBJ2-2; TRBD1 matches at 11 bases. With 8 bases clipped from V and 4 bases from J, the junction kept 6 bases outside the gene matches. Germline V gene sequence: CDR1 GTSNPN, CDR2 SVGIG (reference sequence). The CDR3 has 14 residues. For the CDR3, the DNA is TGTGCCCGAAGGGACAGGGGGGCCACCGGGGAGCTGTTTTTT. Its translation: CARRDRGATGELFF.

The chain is built from TRBV5-1 and TRBJ1-4; no definite D call. The CDR3 totals 14 residues. CDR1 SGHRS and CDR2 YFSETQ come from the germline V gene. Trimming took off 3 bases at V and 6 bases at J, with 12 bases between the two ends. CDR3 DNA: TGCGCCAGCAGCTCCAGACGGTATGATGAAAAACTGTTTTTT. It codes for CASSSRRYDEKLFF.

About this clone itself: Within the sample, other DNA sequences also encode this same CDR3. V usage is TRBV7-3 and J usage is TRBJ2-2; no definite D call. The V end was cut by 5 bases, the J end by 1 base, with 5 bases between. Germline CDR1 SGHTA, CDR2 FQGTGA. The CDR3 runs to 13 residues. The CDR3 spells CASSPLNTGELFF. The CDR3 bases are TGTGCCAGCAGCCCCCTGAACACCGGGGAGCTGTTTTTT.

The J gene is TRBJ1-1, the V gene TRBV9; D might be TRBD1 (6 bases). This CDR3 has 12 residues. V dropped 4 bases and J dropped 5 bases, with 9 bases sitting between them. CDR1 is SGDLS and CDR2 is YYNGEE in the germline V gene. Here the CDR3 reads CASSPGTTEAFF. Here the CDR3 DNA reads TGTGCCAGCAGCCCGGGGACAACTGAAGCTTTCTTT.

V usage is TRBV11-2 and J usage is TRBJ2-5; the match to TRBD1 covers 7 bases. The CDR3 is 15 residues long. The V and J ends lost 5 bases and 1 base, in that order; junction bases with no gene match: 7. The germline V gene encodes CDR1 SGHAT and CDR2 FQNNGV. The CDR3 coding sequence is TGTGCCAGCAGCGTAGGCACAGGGGCCCAAGAGACCCAGTACTTC. It yields the protein CASSVGTGAQETQYF.

The sample holds a few counts of this clone. The CDR3 coding sequence is TGCGCCAGCAGCCAAGTGCGAGGGAGCAATCAGCCCCAGCATTTT. It specifies CASSQVRGSNQPQHF. The chain links TRBV4-1 to TRBJ1-5, with D uncertain. CDR1 and CDR2 from the germline V gene are MGHRA and YSYEKL. V was clipped by 1 base and J by 1 base, with 8 bases between them. CDR3 length: 15 residues.

On this clone itself: One junction end does not reproduce the germline sequence, and a read error may be involved. This rearrangement joins TRBV7-2 to TRBJ2-7; 7 bases map to TRBD1. The CDR3 is made up of 14 amino acids. Germline V gene data show CDR1 as SGHTA and CDR2 as FQGNSA. CDR3 nucleotides: TGTGTCAGCAGCTTAGACAGGGCCACCCTCGGGCAGTACTTC. This codes for CVSSLDRATLGQYF.

This clone has just one count. The V and J genes are TRBV6-5 and TRBJ2-7; no clear D gene. This CDR3 has 12 residues. Germline V gene lookup returns CDR1 MNHEY and CDR2 SVGAGI. V lost 5 bases and J lost 7, with 12 bases in between. The chain's CDR3 is CASSARVLEQYF. The CDR3 DNA sequence: TGTGCCAGCAGTGCCCGGGTCCTTGAGCAGTACTTC.

CDR3 residues: CAGTSGKYGTDTQYF. Here the CDR3 DNA reads TGTGCCGGGACTAGCGGGAAATATGGGACAGATACGCAGTATTTT. This chain joins TRBV6-1 and TRBJ2-3, with 13 bases aligning to TRBD2. The CDR3 sequence is 15 residues long. V lost 11 bases, J lost 3 bases, and 8 bases stayed unmatched. Germline lookup yields CDR1 MNHNS and CDR2 SASEGT.

The chain is built from TRBV18 and TRBJ2-1; D unclear. Per germline, CDR1 KGHSH and CDR2 LQKENI. The V end was cut by 0 bases, the J end by 4 bases, with 13 bases between. The CDR3 totals 16 residues. CDR3 bases: TGTGCCAGCTCACCACCTGGATTAGAAAGGTACAATGAGCAGTTCTTC. Amino acid sequence: CASSPPGLERYNEQFF.

This clone was seen a handful of times. CDR3 loop: CASSDPGGSSYEQYF. DNA of the CDR3: TGTGCCAGCAGTGATCCAGGGGGCAGCTCCTACGAGCAGTACTTC. This chain links TRBV2 with TRBJ2-7; 8 bases map to TRBD1. The trim removed 3 bases at V and 0 bases at J, leaving 4 bases unmatched. Looked up from germline, CDR1 is SNHLY and CDR2 is FYNNEI. The CDR3 has 15 residues.

V and J are TRBV7-3 and TRBJ1-1, with no clear D. The V gene's germline CDR1 is SGHTA and CDR2 FQGTGA. V was pared by 4 bases and J by 0 bases, with 6 bases between. CDR3 length equals 13 residues. The CDR3 reads CASSYTMNTEAFF. Here the CDR3 DNA reads TGTGCCAGCAGCTACACGATGAACACTGAAGCTTTCTTT.

The V call is TRBV19, the J call TRBJ2-2; TRBD1 aligns across 7 bases. CDR1 is LNHDA and CDR2 is SQIVND in the germline V gene (reference sequence). The V and J ends lost 2 bases and 7 bases, in that order; junction bases with no gene match: 4. This CDR3 spans 14 amino acids. In DNA form, the CDR3 reads TGTGCCAGTAGTATACCACAGGGGCACGGGGAGCTGTTTTTT. As protein: CASSIPQGHGELFF.

The rearrangement uses TRBV7-2 and TRBJ2-5, with D uncertain. This CDR3 comprises 13 residues. Germline CDR1 is SGHTA and CDR2 is FQGNSA. The V and J ends lost 5 bases and 6 bases respectively, with 13 bases between them. The CDR3 here is CASSQQGGKTQYF. Written as DNA, the CDR3 is TGTGCCAGCAGCCAGCAAGGCGGAAAGACCCAGTACTTC.

V usage is TRBV19 and J usage is TRBJ2-1; no clear D. Per the germline V gene, CDR1 is LNHDA and CDR2 is SQIVND (reference sequence). V was shortened by 4 bases and J by 6 bases, with 10 bases between the two germline ends. CDR3 size: 13 residues. DNA of the CDR3: TGTGCCAGTAGTAGGTCGGGCCTCAATGAGCAGTTCTTC. Translated, it gives CASSRSGLNEQFF.

The CDR3 DNA reads as TGTGCCAGCAGCTTGACGGGGTGGGGGAGCGAAGCTTTCTTT. Translation: CASSLTGWGSEAFF. The chain is built from TRBV5-8 and TRBJ1-1; the D gene is possibly TRBD1 (5 bases). CDR3 length: 14 residues. V was cut by 1 base and J by 8 bases, with 15 bases left in between. Looked up from germline, CDR1 is SGHTS and CDR2 is YDEGEE.

This clone was counted only a few times. The chain joins TRBV4-1 to TRBJ2-7, with 9 bases lining up with TRBD1. Losses at the gene ends were 6 bases for V and 4 bases for J; bases not matched to a gene: 10. Looked up from germline, CDR1 is MGHRA and CDR2 is YSYEKL. The CDR3 totals 15 residues. The CDR3 nucleotides are TGCGCCAGCAGTCCTCGTGACAGGGGGGGATACGAGCAGTACTTC. It specifies CASSPRDRGGYEQYF.

The CDR3 bases are TGCGCCAGCAGCGCGGTCTCGAACACCGGGGAGCTGTTTTTT. Translated: CASSAVSNTGELFF. This chain uses TRBV5-1 with TRBJ2-2; D uncertain. The CDR3 sequence is 14 residues long. V was trimmed by 4 bases and J by 0 bases, leaving 7 bases between them. Germline CDR1 is SGHRS and CDR2 is YFSETQ. Looking up the rest from reference TRBV5-1 and TRBJ2-2 gives the full variable domain: KAGVTQTPRYLIKTRGQQVTLSCSPISGHRSVSWYQQTPGQGLQFLFEYFSETQRNKGNFPGRFSGRQFSNSRSEMNVSTLELGDSALYLCASSAVSNTGELFFGEGSRLTVL.

This rearrangement joins TRBV9 to TRBJ2-6; no firm D call. Germline loops: CDR1 SGDLS, CDR2 YYNGEE. CDR3 size: 13 residues. V gave up 7 bases and J gave up 0 bases, with 5 bases separating them. CDR3 sequence reads: CASERSGANVLTF. The CDR3 DNA reads as TGTGCCAGCGAACGCTCTGGGGCCAACGTCCTGACTTTC.

This chain links TRBV7-9 with TRBJ2-1; the D gene is possibly TRBD2 (6 bases). The germline gives CDR1 SEHNR, CDR2 FQNEAQ (reference sequence). The V gene lost 2 bases and the J gene lost 2 bases, with 16 bases spanning the gap. This CDR3 has 17 amino acids. CDR3 amino acids: CASSLNLRDSAYNEQFF. The CDR3 DNA reads TGTGCCAGCAGCTTAAACCTCCGGGACTCCGCCTACAATGAGCAGTTCTTC.

V is TRBV7-2 and J is TRBJ1-1; 8 nucleotides line up with TRBD1. The CDR3 totals 15 residues. The junction had 10 bases not matched to a gene; V was cut back by 3 bases and J by 7 bases. Germline CDR1 and CDR2: SGHTA and FQGNSA. Here the CDR3 DNA reads TGTGCCAGCAGCTTGCTGGGACAGGCAAACTATGAAGCTTTCTTT. Translating gives CASSLLGQANYEAFF.

V and J are TRBV10-3 and TRBJ2-7, with a weak D call TRBD2 (5 bases). The germline V and J ends were trimmed by 6 bases and 3 bases, with 21 bases remaining between them. The CDR3 is 16 residues long. The germline V gene encodes CDR1 ENHRY and CDR2 SYGVKD. The CDR3 protein is CAIRKSAEDGVYEQYF. DNA of the CDR3: TGTGCCATCAGAAAATCAGCGGAGGATGGTGTCTACGAGCAGTACTTC.

The J gene is TRBJ2-3, the V gene TRBV19; TRBD2 matches at 7 bases. Germline V gene data show CDR1 as LNHDA and CDR2 as SQIVND (reference sequence). Trimming removed 6 bases from V and 2 bases from J; junction bases left unmatched: 5. The CDR3 length is 14 residues. The CDR3 reads CASRGGRATDTQYF. The DNA for the CDR3 is TGTGCCAGTAGGGGAGGGAGGGCCACAGATACGCAGTATTTT. Combining the CDR3 with reference TRBV19 and TRBJ2-3 gives the whole variable domain DGGITQSPKYLFRKEGQNVTLSCEQNLNHDAMYWYRQDPGQGLRLIYYSQIVNDFQKGDIAEGYSVSREKKESFPLTVTSAQKNPTAFYLCASRGGRATDTQYFGPGTRLTVL.

This sequence joins TRBV19 and TRBJ1-2; D perhaps matches TRBD1 (6 bases). This CDR3 is built from 14 residues. Germline loops: CDR1 LNHDA, CDR2 SQIVND (reference sequence). The V end lost 10 bases, the J end lost 4 bases, and 19 bases lay between the germline ends. The DNA for the CDR3 is TGTGCCACCCGCCCGGGGGCCGGCTTCTATGGCTACACCTTC. It is translated as CATRPGAGFYGYTF.

This clone appeared once. V and J are TRBV5-1 and TRBJ1-1; TRBD1 agrees at 8 bases. Germline V gives CDR1 SGHRS, CDR2 YFSETQ. V lost 4 bases, J lost 5 bases, and 4 bases stayed unmatched. The CDR3 runs to 13 residues. The CDR3 loop is CASSQGARTEAFF. CDR3 DNA: TGCGCCAGCAGCCAGGGGGCGAGAACTGAAGCTTTCTTT. The full variable domain, completed using reference TRBV5-1 and TRBJ1-1, is KAGVTQTPRYLIKTRGQQVTLSCSPISGHRSVSWYQQTPGQGLQFLFEYFSETQRNKGNFPGRFSGRQFSNSRSEMNVSTLELGDSALYLCASSQGARTEAFFGQGTRLTVV.

Only one count was recorded for this clone. The chain combines TRBV15 with TRBJ2-5; perhaps TRBD1 as D (6 bases). V lost 4 bases, J lost 3 bases, and 12 bases lay in between. The CDR3 covers 14 residues. CDR1 is LNHNV, CDR2 YYDKDF, per germline (reference sequence). CDR3 residues: CATSKDSWKETQYF. CDR3 nucleotide sequence: TGTGCCACCAGCAAGGACAGTTGGAAAGAGACCCAGTACTTC.

The chain employs TRBV30 and TRBJ2-2; 7 bases match TRBD1. V trimming: 4 bases; J trimming: 2 bases; junction bases outside the gene matches: 1. Germline-derived CDR1 and CDR2 are GTSNPN and SVGIG (reference sequence). CDR3 length: 13 residues. DNA for the CDR3: TGTGCCTGGAACAGGGGCAACACCGGGGAGCTGTTTTTT. The encoded protein is CAWNRGNTGELFF.

The rearrangement links TRBV5-1 to TRBJ2-3; 12 bases fit TRBD2. The CDR3 loop spans 16 amino acids. Germline V gene lookup returns CDR1 SGHRS and CDR2 YFSETQ. Trimming at V came to 0 bases and at J to 4 bases, leaving 3 bases not matched to a gene. CDR3 region: CASSLGLAGVPDTQYF. Here the CDR3 DNA reads TGCGCCAGCAGCTTGGGACTAGCGGGAGTACCAGATACGCAGTATTTT.

The chain links TRBV5-1 to TRBJ1-2, with 9 bases that match TRBD1. The V gene's germline CDR1 is SGHRS and CDR2 YFSETQ. The trim removed 4 bases at V and 7 bases at J, leaving 8 bases unmatched. The CDR3 spans 14 residues. CDR3 region: CASSPGQGQVGYTF. The CDR3 region has the DNA TGCGCCAGCAGCCCGGGACAGGGTCAGGTTGGCTACACCTTC.

A remark on this clone: A read error is possible here, since a much larger clone lies one base away. The chain employs TRBV7-1 and TRBJ2-7; D perhaps matches TRBD2 (5 bases). TRBV7-1 is placed among ORFs of uncertain function. The CDR3 is 12 amino acids. The V end lost 3 bases, the J end lost 3 bases, and 6 bases lay between the germline ends. The DNA for the CDR3 is TGTGCCAGCAGCTCCGACTACTACGAGCAGTACTTC. Its translation: CASSSDYYEQYF.

This clone was detected once. V usage is TRBV11-3 and J usage is TRBJ2-7; D is unclear. V gave up 3 bases and J gave up 4 bases, with 4 bases separating them. The CDR3 has 11 residues. Germline V gene lookup returns CDR1 SGHNT and CDR2 YENEEA. The CDR3 reads CASSLAYEQYF. CDR3 DNA: TGTGCCAGCAGCTTGGCTTACGAGCAGTACTTC.

This clone was observed a few times. The rearrangement joins TRBV5-1 to TRBJ1-5, with 10 bases matching TRBD1. V dropped 0 bases and J dropped 6; count of bases not matched to a gene: 6. The CDR3 has 16 amino acids. CDR1 and CDR2 from the germline V gene are SGHRS and YFSETQ. CDR3 DNA sequence: TGCGCCAGCAGCTTGGACGGGACAGGGGACGGTCAGCCCCAGCATTTT. This sequence encodes CASSLDGTGDGQPQHF.